This record looks at one T cell receptor beta chain sequence and its context. PCR employed 60 Vbeta and 13 Jbeta primers. The protocol was immunoSEQ multiplex PCR, while the TCRdb copy is restricted to in-frame clones and leaves out a portion. The repertoire holds under 110,000 clones, with 75% as singletons. These data originate in a study of cytomegalovirus exposure and HLA in healthy donors. Germline-derived CDR1 and CDR2 are MNHEY and SMNVEV (reference sequence). V dropped 4 bases and J dropped 4; count of bases not matched to a gene: 9. The CDR3 has 17 residues. V gene TRBV27 combines with J gene TRBJ2-1; 11 bases agree with TRBD1. This TCR was sampled from a man aged 45-65 years in good health and CMV-seronegative. The specimen sequenced was PBMCs. CDR3 nucleotide sequence: TGTGCCAGCAGTTCCCTTCTAGGACAGGGGGCGTACAATGAGCAGTTCTTC. Its translation is CASSSLLGQGAYNEQFF.